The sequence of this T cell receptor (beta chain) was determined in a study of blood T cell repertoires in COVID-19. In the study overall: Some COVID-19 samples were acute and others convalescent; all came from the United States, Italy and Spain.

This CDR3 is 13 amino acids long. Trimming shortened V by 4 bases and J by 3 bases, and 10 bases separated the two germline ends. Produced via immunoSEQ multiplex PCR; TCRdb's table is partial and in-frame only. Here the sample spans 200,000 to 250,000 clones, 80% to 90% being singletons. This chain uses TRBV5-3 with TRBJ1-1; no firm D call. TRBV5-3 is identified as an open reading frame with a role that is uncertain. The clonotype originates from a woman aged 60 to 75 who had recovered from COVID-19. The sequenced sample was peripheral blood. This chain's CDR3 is CARSILLDTEAFF. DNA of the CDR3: TGTGCCAGAAGCATTCTCCTCGACACTGAAGCTTTCTTT.